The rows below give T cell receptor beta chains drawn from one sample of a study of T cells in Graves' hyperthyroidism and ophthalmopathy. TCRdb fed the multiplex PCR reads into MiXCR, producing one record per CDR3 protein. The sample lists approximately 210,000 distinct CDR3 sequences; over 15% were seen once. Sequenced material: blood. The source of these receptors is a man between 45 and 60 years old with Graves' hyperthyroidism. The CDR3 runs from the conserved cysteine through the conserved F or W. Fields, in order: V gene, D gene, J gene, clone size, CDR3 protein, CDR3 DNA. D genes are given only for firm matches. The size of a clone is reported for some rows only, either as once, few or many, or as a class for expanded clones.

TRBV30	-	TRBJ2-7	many	CAWSVSGSTEQYF	TGTGCCTGGAGTGTATCGGGATCTACTGAGCAGTACTTC
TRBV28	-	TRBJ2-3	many	CASLYGGRGGTQYF	TGTGCCAGTCTTTATGGAGGGAGAGGAGGTACGCAGTATTTT
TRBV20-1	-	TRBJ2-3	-	CSARFGSSGDTQYF	TGCAGTGCTAGGTTCGGGAGTAGTGGAGATACGCAGTATTTT
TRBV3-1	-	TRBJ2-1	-	CASSQDAGSYNEQFF	TGTGCCAGCAGCCAAGATGCTGGATCCTACAATGAGCAGTTCTTC
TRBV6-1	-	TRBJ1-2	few	CASSISSETEFNYGYTF	TGTGCCAGCAGTATCTCCAGCGAGACAGAATTTAACTATGGCTACACCTTC
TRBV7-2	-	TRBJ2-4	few	CASSLSGDIQYF	TGTGCCAGCAGCTTATCCGGGGACATTCAGTACTTC
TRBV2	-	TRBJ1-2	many	CASSEAPDNYGYTF	TGTGCCAGCAGTGAAGCGCCAGATAACTATGGCTACACCTTC
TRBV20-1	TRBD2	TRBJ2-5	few	CSASSGRAQETQYF	TGCAGTGCCTCAAGCGGGAGGGCCCAAGAGACCCAGTACTTC
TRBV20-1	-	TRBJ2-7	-	CSATHSGTVSYEQYF	TGCAGTGCTACACATAGCGGGACAGTCTCCTACGAGCAGTACTTC
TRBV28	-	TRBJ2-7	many	CASSHGDNPLYGQYF	TGTGCCAGCTCCCATGGGGACAACCCCCTATATGGGCAGTACTTC
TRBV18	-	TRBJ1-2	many	CASSPREDVYGYTF	TGTGCCAGCTCACCTAGGGAGGACGTATATGGCTACACCTTC
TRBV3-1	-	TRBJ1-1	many	CASSLEGGGKTEAFF	TGTGCCAGCAGCCTAGAAGGGGGTGGGAAGACTGAAGCTTTCTTT
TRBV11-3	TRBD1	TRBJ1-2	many	CASSLAGQAYGYTF	TGTGCCAGCAGCTTAGCGGGACAGGCCTATGGCTACACCTTC
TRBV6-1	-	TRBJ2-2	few	CASRGRAMDTGELFF	TGTGCCAGCAGGGGGAGAGCCATGGACACCGGGGAGCTGTTTTTT
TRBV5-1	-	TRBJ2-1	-	CASSLEVSSYNEQFF	TGCGCCAGCAGCTTGGAGGTGAGCTCCTACAATGAGCAGTTCTTC
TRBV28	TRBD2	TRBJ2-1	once	CASSRLLAGGPPDEQFF	TGTGCCAGCAGCCGACTCCTAGCGGGAGGGCCGCCGGATGAGCAGTTCTTC
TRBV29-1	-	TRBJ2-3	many	CSVEDGAWVGSTDTQYF	TGCAGCGTTGAAGATGGGGCCTGGGTAGGGAGCACAGATACGCAGTATTTT
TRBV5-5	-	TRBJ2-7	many	CASSVTLANYEQYF	TGTGCCAGCAGCGTTACCCTAGCGAACTACGAGCAGTACTTC
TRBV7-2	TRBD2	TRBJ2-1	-	CASITERLAARGDEQFF	TGTGCCAGCATCACAGAAAGACTAGCGGCCCGTGGTGATGAGCAGTTCTTC
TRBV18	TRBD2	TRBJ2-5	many	CASSPGTSGREETQYF	TGTGCCAGCTCACCCGGGACTAGCGGGAGAGAAGAGACCCAGTACTTC
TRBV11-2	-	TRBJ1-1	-	CASSFDDRVNTEAFF	TGTGCCAGCAGCTTCGACGACAGAGTGAACACTGAAGCTTTCTTT
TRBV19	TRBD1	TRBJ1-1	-	CASSTTGLRTEAFF	TGTGCCAGTAGTACGACAGGGTTGCGCACTGAAGCTTTCTTT
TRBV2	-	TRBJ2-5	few	CASKGRPLQETQYF	TGTGCCAGCAAGGGACGGCCCTTGCAAGAGACCCAGTACTTC
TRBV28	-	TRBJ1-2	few	CASSEAGYYGYTF	TGTGCCAGCAGTGAGGCAGGGTACTATGGCTACACCTTC
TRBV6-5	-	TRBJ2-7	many	CASSYDWQGSYEQYF	TGTGCCAGCAGTTACGACTGGCAGGGCTCCTACGAGCAGTACTTC
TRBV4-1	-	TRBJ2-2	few	CASSQEGARPGELFF	TGCGCCAGCAGCCAAGAGGGGGCCCGACCCGGGGAGCTGTTTTTT
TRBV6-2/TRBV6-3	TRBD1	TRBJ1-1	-	CASSYGTGGVLNTEAFF	TGTGCCAGCAGTTACGGGACAGGGGGCGTCTTGAACACTGAAGCTTTCTTT
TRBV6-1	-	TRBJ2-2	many	CASKFRGGWNTGELFF	TGTGCCAGCAAATTTAGGGGGGGCTGGAACACCGGGGAGCTGTTTTTT
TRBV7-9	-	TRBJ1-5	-	CASSLGGPVQPQHF	TGTGCCAGCAGCTTGGGGGGGCCCGTTCAGCCCCAGCATTTT
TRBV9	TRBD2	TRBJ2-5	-	CASSPRLAGGIQETQYF	TGTGCCAGCAGCCCCCGACTAGCGGGAGGAATCCAAGAGACCCAGTACTTC
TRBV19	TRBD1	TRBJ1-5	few	CASSIQDRGNQPQHF	TGTGCCAGTAGTATTCAGGACAGGGGCAATCAGCCCCAGCATTTT
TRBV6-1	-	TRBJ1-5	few	CASSSGQTNQPQHF	TGTGCCAGCAGTTCGGGCCAGACCAATCAGCCCCAGCATTTT
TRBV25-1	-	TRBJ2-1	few	CASSLDRLGEQFF	TGTGCCAGCAGTTTAGACAGGTTGGGTGAGCAGTTCTTC
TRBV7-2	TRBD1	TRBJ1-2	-	CASNNRDRADYGYTF	TGTGCCAGCAACAACCGGGACAGGGCGGACTATGGCTACACCTTC
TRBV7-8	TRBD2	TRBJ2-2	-	CASSSGTSASGELFF	TGTGCCAGCAGTTCCGGGACTAGCGCTAGCGGGGAGCTGTTTTTT